These 22 T cell receptor beta chains came from one sample sequenced in a study of blood T cell repertoires in COVID-19. Only in-frame clones appear in the TCRdb table, and some are missing; sequencing was by immunoSEQ multiplex PCR. The table lists fewer than 400,000 clones, approximately 89% of them singletons. The material sequenced was PBMCs or T cells enriched from blood (not recorded which). The receptors here all came from a woman in her 30s who had recovered from COVID-19.

The rearrangement uses TRBV7-3 and TRBJ2-1, with D possibly matching TRBD2 (5 bases). V lost 2 bases to trimming and J lost 7 bases, with 9 bases between them. CDR1 SGHTA and CDR2 FQGTGA come from the germline V gene. CDR3 length: 13 residues. CDR3 amino acids: CASSLGPGNEQFF. For the CDR3, the DNA is TGTGCCAGCAGCTTAGGTCCGGGGAATGAGCAGTTCTTC.

This clone was counted a few times. This chain uses TRBV14 with TRBJ1-2, with 7 bases fitting TRBD1. J was trimmed by 4 bases and V by 2 bases; bases with no gene match: 7. In germline, CDR1 is SGHDN, CDR2 FVKESK. The length of the CDR3 is 15 residues. CDR3 bases: TGTGCCAGCAGCCAAATTACAGGGGTCGTCTATGGCTACACCTTC. Protein sequence: CASSQITGVVYGYTF.

V gene TRBV4-1 combines with J gene TRBJ1-1; D unresolved. CDR1 is MGHRA, CDR2 YSYEKL, per germline. The CDR3 totals 15 residues. The V gene lost 1 base and the J gene lost 7 bases, with 16 bases spanning the gap. The CDR3 DNA reads as TGCGCCAGCAGCCAAGGTTCGGGGAGGGTTGATGAAGCTTTCTTT. This translates into CASSQGSGRVDEAFF.

DNA for the CDR3: TGTGCCAGCAGGGAGACAGGGAGAGGGAATCAGCCCCAGCATTTT. Translated, it gives CASRETGRGNQPQHF. The chain joins TRBV6-5 to TRBJ1-5; the match to TRBD1 covers 7 bases. V was pared by 6 bases and J by 4 bases, with 9 bases of the junction left unmatched. This CDR3 has 15 amino acids. In germline, CDR1 is MNHEY, CDR2 SVGAGI.

Concerning this clone itself: Other DNA sequences in the sample encode the same CDR3. The J gene is TRBJ1-2, the V gene TRBV6-1; 7 bases are a match to TRBD1. The junction had 4 bases not matched to a gene; V was cut back by 2 bases and J by 4 bases. The CDR3 runs 14 residues. In germline, CDR1 is MNHNS, CDR2 SASEGT. DNA for the CDR3: TGTGCCAGCAGTGAAAGGAACAGGGGCTATGGCTACACCTTC. This sequence encodes CASSERNRGYGYTF.

This clone showed up just a few times. The V and J genes are TRBV28 and TRBJ1-4, with D tentatively TRBD1 (5 bases). The germline V and J ends were trimmed by 6 bases and 7 bases, with 18 bases remaining between them. This CDR3 has 15 amino acids. Per the germline V gene, CDR1 is MDHEN and CDR2 is SYDVKM. The CDR3 DNA sequence: TGTGCCAGCAGGAATGGGGGGAACGAGGGTGAAAAACTGTTTTTT. Protein product: CASRNGGNEGEKLFF. Using reference TRBV28 and TRBJ1-4 for the parts outside the CDR3, the full variable domain is DVKVTQSSRYLVKRTGEKVFLECVQDMDHENMFWYRQDPGLGLRLIYFSYDVKMKEKGDIPEGYSVSREKKERFSLILESASTNQTSMYLCASRNGGNEGEKLFFGSGTQLSVL.

The V call is TRBV18, the J call TRBJ1-1; 8 nucleotides line up with TRBD1. CDR1 is KGHSH and CDR2 is LQKENI in the germline V gene. This CDR3 is built from 15 residues. Trimming removed 3 bases from V and 4 bases from J; junction bases left unmatched: 7. This CDR3 reads CASSPRTGFVTEAFF. CDR3 DNA sequence: TGTGCCAGCTCACCGCGGACAGGGTTCGTCACTGAAGCTTTCTTT.

This clone appeared a single time. The chain carries TRBV9 and TRBJ2-3, with 9 bases aligning to TRBD2. CDR3 length: 18 residues. V trimming: 3 bases; J trimming: 2 bases; junction bases outside the gene matches: 13. The germline CDR1 and CDR2 sequences are SGDLS and YYNGEE. This CDR3 reads CASSAPQPTSGNTDTQYF. The CDR3 coding sequence is TGTGCCAGCAGCGCCCCCCAGCCGACTAGCGGAAACACAGATACGCAGTATTTT.

The V call is TRBV5-1, the J call TRBJ1-5; D is possibly TRBD1 (6 bases). CDR1 and CDR2 (germline): SGHRS, YFSETQ. The V end lost 4 bases, the J end lost 9 bases, and 17 bases lay between the germline ends. The CDR3 length is 14 residues. CDR3 bases: TGCGCCAGCAGCACGGGCTACAGGGAAGGGCCCCAGCATTTT. This translates into CASSTGYREGPQHF.

The rearrangement links TRBV6-5 to TRBJ2-3; D gene uncertain. CDR3 length equals 15 residues. CDR1 MNHEY and CDR2 SVGAGI come from the germline V gene. V shed 5 bases and J shed 0 bases, with 12 bases lying between them. CDR3 amino acids: CASSRYTKSTDTQYF. The CDR3 DNA reads as TGTGCCAGCAGTAGATATACTAAGAGCACAGATACGCAGTATTTT.

The chain links TRBV19 to TRBJ1-5; D possibly corresponds to TRBD1 (6 bases). V gave up 8 bases and J gave up 0 bases, with 8 bases separating them. Looked up from germline, CDR1 is LNHDA and CDR2 is SQIVND (reference sequence). CDR3 length: 13 residues. The CDR3 nucleotides are TGTGCCAGTGGACAGTCTAGCAATCAGCCCCAGCATTTT. Encoded protein: CASGQSSNQPQHF. The full variable domain, its missing parts supplied by reference TRBV19 and TRBJ1-5, is DGGITQSPKYLFRKEGQNVTLSCEQNLNHDAMYWYRQDPGQGLRLIYYSQIVNDFQKGDIAEGYSVSREKKESFPLTVTSAQKNPTAFYLCASGQSSNQPQHFGDGTRLSIL.

The CDR3 DNA follows: TGTGCCAGCAATCTAGCCCCTCGGGACAACTCCTACGAGCAGTACTTC. This gives the protein CASNLAPRDNSYEQYF. V and J are TRBV28 and TRBJ2-7; TRBD1 is a possible D gene (6 bases). The CDR3 spans 16 residues. V was pared by 7 bases and J by 0 bases, with 19 bases between. The V gene's germline CDR1 is MDHEN and CDR2 SYDVKM.

V and J are TRBV28 and TRBJ2-1; D might be TRBD2 (5 bases). The V end lost 6 bases, the J end lost 4 bases, and 13 bases lay between the germline ends. The CDR3 extends over 14 amino acids. Germline CDR1 reads MDHEN; CDR2 reads SYDVKM. CDR3 bases: TGTGCCAGCAGCCGGTTTGAGGGTTACAATGAGCAGTTCTTC. Its translation: CASSRFEGYNEQFF. Filled out from reference TRBV28 and TRBJ2-1, the complete variable domain reads DVKVTQSSRYLVKRTGEKVFLECVQDMDHENMFWYRQDPGLGLRLIYFSYDVKMKEKGDIPEGYSVSREKKERFSLILESASTNQTSMYLCASSRFEGYNEQFFGPGTRLTVL.

V gene TRBV24-1 combines with J gene TRBJ2-5; 7 bases agree with TRBD1. V was pared by 7 bases and J by 0 bases, with 7 bases of the junction left unmatched. The CDR3 has 15 amino acids. CDR1 KGHDR and CDR2 SFDVKD come from the germline V gene. In nucleotides, the CDR3 is TGTGCCACCAGCTTAGATGGGACAGACCAAGAGACCCAGTACTTC. This encodes CATSLDGTDQETQYF.

The chain couples TRBV5-1 to TRBJ2-3; D is possibly TRBD2 (5 bases). CDR1 and CDR2 from the germline V gene are SGHRS and YFSETQ. V was pared by 6 bases and J by 3 bases, with 17 bases between. This CDR3 region has 15 residues. The CDR3 reads CASTLAGLQTDTQYF. The CDR3 DNA is TGCGCCAGCACCCTAGCTGGACTCCAAACAGATACGCAGTATTTT. Using reference TRBV5-1 and TRBJ2-3 for the parts outside the CDR3, the full variable domain is KAGVTQTPRYLIKTRGQQVTLSCSPISGHRSVSWYQQTPGQGLQFLFEYFSETQRNKGNFPGRFSGRQFSNSRSEMNVSTLELGDSALYLCASTLAGLQTDTQYFGPGTRLTVL.

About this clone itself: At one end, the junction sequence differs from germline, possibly due to a read error. This chain joins TRBV30 and TRBJ2-1; 15 positions match TRBD2. CDR1 GTSNPN and CDR2 SVGIG come from the germline V gene (reference sequence). This CDR3 region has 14 residues. CDR3 DNA sequence: TGTGCCTGGACTGAATGGACTAGCGGGGGGGCCGAAGTCTTC. Translated, it gives CAWTEWTSGGAEVF.

The chain is built from TRBV7-9 and TRBJ1-6; no reliable D call. The CDR3 has 14 amino acids. V lost 0 bases, J lost 8 bases, and 8 bases lay in between. Germline V CDR1 and CDR2: SEHNR, FQNEAQ (reference sequence). The CDR3 DNA reads as TGTGCCAGCAGCTTAGCAGCGGGCGATTCACCCCTCCACTTT. This codes for CASSLAAGDSPLHF.

The V gene is TRBV18, the J gene TRBJ1-5; 12 bases fit TRBD1. Losses at the gene ends were 4 bases for V and 5 bases for J; bases not matched to a gene: 9. Germline-derived CDR1 and CDR2 are KGHSH and LQKENI. The CDR3 sequence is 17 residues long. Here the CDR3 DNA reads TGTGCCAGCTCACTCCTAGGGACAGGGGGCGCGGATCAGCCCCAGCATTTT. It specifies CASSLLGTGGADQPQHF.

The CDR3 protein is CAWSAAVRIYNEQFF. DNA of the CDR3: TGTGCCTGGAGTGCAGCGGTGCGAATATACAATGAGCAGTTCTTC. The chain carries TRBV30 and TRBJ2-1; maybe TRBD2 (5 bases). The CDR3 runs 15 residues. The ends were cut back, 1 base at V and 4 bases at J, with 14 bases in the middle. Looked up from germline, CDR1 is GTSNPN and CDR2 is SVGIG (reference sequence).

Note on this clone: At one end, the junction sequence differs from germline, possibly due to a read error. V usage is TRBV4-1 and J usage is TRBJ2-3; 11 nucleotides match TRBD2. Germline V CDR1 and CDR2: MGHRA, YSYEKL. This CDR3 is built from 18 residues. The CDR3 region is CASRLAGALSEGTDTQYF. In nucleotides, the CDR3 is TGCGCCAGCAGACTAGCGGGAGCCCTGAGCGAGGGCACAGATACACAGTATTTT.

V gene TRBV7-8 combines with J gene TRBJ2-2; D perhaps matches TRBD2 (5 bases). The V gene lost 2 bases and the J gene lost 1 base, with 11 bases spanning the gap. CDR1 SGHVS and CDR2 FQNEAQ come from the germline V gene. The CDR3 spans 16 residues. For the CDR3, the DNA is TGTGCCAGCAGCTTAATTGAGGGTTGGAACACCGGGGAGCTGTTTTTT. This sequence encodes CASSLIEGWNTGELFF.

The chain carries TRBV5-1 and TRBJ2-7; 8 nucleotides align to TRBD2. The germline V gene encodes CDR1 SGHRS and CDR2 YFSETQ. J was trimmed by 4 bases and V by 0 bases; bases with no gene match: 6. The CDR3 covers 15 residues. In nucleotides, the CDR3 is TGCGCCAGCAGCTTGGTGTCGGGGGGGAATTACGAGCAGTACTTC. Protein sequence: CASSLVSGGNYEQYF.